The entry below gives a single TCR beta chain sequence along with its context. These data belong to a study of T cells after yellow fever vaccination. Trimming cost V 5 bases and J 1 base, with 22 bases left between them. This CDR3 comprises 18 residues. From germline, CDR1 is SGHAT and CDR2 FQDESV (reference sequence). TCRdb re-derived calls from the 5' RACE reads in MiXCR, one entry per CDR3 protein. Of roughly 520,000 distinct CDR3 sequences listed, 20% to 25% are singletons. The sequence came from a man aged 18 to 35 who received the YFV17D yellow fever vaccine. The V and J genes are TRBV11-1 and TRBJ2-3; TRBD1 is a possible D gene (6 bases). Source: PBMCs, taken 21 days after the first yellow fever vaccination. The CDR3: CASSPEQGNPFGTDTQYF. CDR3 coding DNA: TGTGCCAGCAGCCCAGAGCAGGGGAACCCCTTCGGCACAGATACGCAGTATTTT.